Included here is one T cell receptor (beta chain) sequence, with context. The antigen is not known. The source of the sample is a study of T-cell memory formation after mild COVID-19. Broader study findings: Largely, contracting CD4+ clones fell within CM and EM, and contracting CD8+ clones within EMRA. Second-wave clones peaking on day 37 lacked confirmed SARS-CoV-2 specificity.

Trimming pared 5 bases from V and 4 bases from J, leaving 11 bases between. This CDR3 spans 13 amino acids. Germline V gives CDR1 SGHTA, CDR2 FQGNSA. With constant-segment primers, 5'RACE yielded cDNA libraries of TCR alpha and TCR beta that carried sample barcodes and UMIs. MiXCR was run by TCRdb on the 5' RACE reads, yielding one entry per CDR3 protein. The sample has fewer than 150,000 distinct CDR3 sequences; over 15% are singletons. The sequenced sample consisted of PBMCs or a T cell subset sorted from them (not recorded which). This TCR was recovered from a man between 18 and 29 years old who had mild COVID-19 (a few samples of this study predate the infection). Cell type and time point are not known. V gene TRBV7-2 combines with J gene TRBJ2-5; D not certain. CDR3 amino acids: CASSRAPGETQYF. The CDR3 nucleotides are TGTGCCAGCAGCCGGGCCCCTGGAGAGACCCAGTACTTC.